Listed here are 11 T cell receptor beta chains from one sample, sequenced in a study of blood T cells in healthy people across ages. Sample-barcoded 5' priming and a J-beta primer mix drove a second PCR of roughly 6 to 12 cycles. TCRdb used MiXCR to reprocess the 5' RACE reads, holding one entry per CDR3 protein. The sample lists more than 1 million distinct CDR3 sequences, more than 35% seen once, with 15% to 20% in the top ten. The source material was blood. Receptors originate from a woman in her fifties or sixties in good health.

The rearrangement joins TRBV12-3 or TRBV12-4 to TRBJ2-5; TRBD2 might be the D (6 bases). V dropped 6 bases and J dropped 11 bases, with 19 bases sitting between them. This CDR3 contains 13 residues. The CDR3 spells CASSHKAGSGQYF. The CDR3 DNA sequence: TGTGCCAGCAGCCATAAGGCAGGAAGCGGGCAGTACTTC.

The rearrangement links TRBV11-2 to TRBJ2-5; D might be TRBD1 (5 bases). The CDR3 length is 16 residues. Trimming took off 7 bases at V and 1 base at J, with 19 bases between the two ends. Per the germline V gene, CDR1 is SGHAT and CDR2 is FQNNGV. The CDR3: CASKAIMGQGQETQYF. For the CDR3, the DNA is TGTGCCAGCAAAGCCATAATGGGGCAGGGCCAAGAGACCCAGTACTTC.

This clonotype was recorded many times. The J gene is TRBJ2-7, the V gene TRBV20-1, with D hard to call. This CDR3 comprises 11 residues. V was clipped by 6 bases and J by 6 bases, with 12 bases between them. CDR1 and CDR2 (germline): DFQATT, SNEGSKA (reference sequence). CDR3 protein: CSAVFATEQYF. The CDR3 DNA sequence: TGCAGTGCCGTTTTTGCTACCGAGCAGTACTTC.

The CDR3 spells CASSRQVSSYNEQFF. The CDR3 DNA follows: TGTGCCAGCAGCCGGCAGGTTAGCTCCTACAATGAGCAGTTCTTC. The chain recombines TRBV7-2 with TRBJ2-1; D is uncertain. Trimming shortened V by 5 bases and J by 0 bases, and 11 bases separated the two germline ends. The CDR3 runs 15 residues. Germline V gene sequence: CDR1 SGHTA, CDR2 FQGNSA.

This clonotype was counted a few times. The V gene is TRBV29-1, the J gene TRBJ2-3, with D hard to call. The CDR3 consists of 15 residues. The V gene lost 3 bases and the J gene lost 1 base, with 14 bases spanning the gap. Germline values: CDR1 SQVTM, CDR2 ANQGSEA. As DNA, the CDR3 is TGCAGCGTTGATCGTAGTCCCAAGGGCACAGATACGCAGTATTTT. The encoded protein is CSVDRSPKGTDTQYF.

The rearrangement links TRBV27 to TRBJ2-7; D is possibly TRBD2 (6 bases). The CDR3 runs to 14 residues. Germline CDR1 is MNHEY and CDR2 is SMNVEV (reference sequence). V was pared by 10 bases and J by 0 bases, with 16 bases between. CDR3: CATQPSDSSYEQYF. The CDR3 nucleotides read TGTGCCACCCAACCTAGCGATAGCTCCTACGAGCAGTACTTC.

This chain connects TRBV3-1 to TRBJ2-3; D gene unclear. V lost 3 bases and J 0 bases, leaving 7 bases between the germline ends. Per the germline V gene, CDR1 is LGHDT and CDR2 is YNNKEL (reference sequence). This CDR3 has 14 amino acids. CDR3 sequence (DNA): TGTGCCAGCAGCCAGCCCCGGAGCACAGATACGCAGTATTTT. This translates into CASSQPRSTDTQYF.

In its sample, this clonotype was seen a few times. The chain joins TRBV20-1 to TRBJ1-2, with TRBD1 as a possible D gene (6 bases). Trimming removed 7 bases at V and 8 bases at J, with 26 bases between. Germline CDR1 and CDR2: DFQATT and SNEGSKA (reference sequence). The CDR3 runs to 15 residues. The CDR3 region has the DNA TGCAGTGGATTGGGCGAAACAGGGCTAACTAAGGGCTACACCTTC. Amino acid sequence: CSGLGETGLTKGYTF.

CDR3 nucleotide sequence: TGTGCCAGCAGCAAAGGTAACACAAACTACGAGCAGTACTTC. The encoded protein is CASSKGNTNYEQYF. The V gene is TRBV21-1, the J gene TRBJ2-1. TRBJ2-7 explains the end of the DNA better; the J call may be wrong. TRBV21-1 is marked as a pseudogene. The CDR3 runs to 14 residues.

This clonotype came up a few times. The chain recombines TRBV7-9 with TRBJ1-2; TRBD1 matches at 9 bases. The CDR3 has 15 residues. V was pared by 5 bases and J by 3 bases, with 7 bases of the junction left unmatched. Germline loops: CDR1 SEHNR, CDR2 FQNEAQ (reference sequence). The CDR3 protein is CASSHRDRAYYGYTF. CDR3 coding DNA: TGTGCCAGCAGCCATCGGGACAGGGCTTACTATGGCTACACCTTC.

This clonotype occurred a few times. The CDR3 bases are TGTGCCAGCAGCTTAGCCTCAATAGTAACGAACACCGGGGAGCTGTTTTTT. Translation gives CASSLASIVTNTGELFF. The genes are TRBV11-2 and TRBJ2-2; unclear D gene. Germline V CDR1 and CDR2: SGHAT, FQNNGV. Trimming removed 1 base at V and 0 bases at J, with 12 bases between. The CDR3 sequence is 17 residues long.